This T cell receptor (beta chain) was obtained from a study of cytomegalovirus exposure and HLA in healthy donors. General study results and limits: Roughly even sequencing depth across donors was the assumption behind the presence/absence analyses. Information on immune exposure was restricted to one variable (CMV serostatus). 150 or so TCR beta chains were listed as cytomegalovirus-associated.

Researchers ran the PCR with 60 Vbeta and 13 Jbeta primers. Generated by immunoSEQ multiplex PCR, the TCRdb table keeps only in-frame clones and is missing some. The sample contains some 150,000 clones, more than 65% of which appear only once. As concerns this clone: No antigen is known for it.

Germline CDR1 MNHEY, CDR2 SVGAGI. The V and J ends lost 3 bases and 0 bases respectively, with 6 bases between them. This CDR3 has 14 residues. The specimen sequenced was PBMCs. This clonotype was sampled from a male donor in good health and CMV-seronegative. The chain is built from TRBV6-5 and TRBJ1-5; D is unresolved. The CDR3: CASSYADSNQPQHF. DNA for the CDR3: TGTGCCAGCAGTTATGCGGATAGCAATCAGCCCCAGCATTTT.